These 27 T cell receptor beta chains share one sample of origin, sequenced in a study of cytomegalovirus exposure and HLA in healthy donors. The table came from immunoSEQ multiplex PCR; TCRdb's copy has only in-frame clones and leaves some out. The profile shows about 140,000 clones, about 94% of them singletons. Sequenced sample: PBMCs. The receptors shown here come from a man in his late teens or twenties in good health and CMV-seropositive.

This chain joins TRBV2 and TRBJ1-2; TRBD1 might be the D (5 bases). Trimming took off 3 bases at V and 3 bases at J, with 8 bases between the two ends. The CDR3 loop spans 13 amino acids. The germline V gene has CDR1 SNHLY and CDR2 FYNNEI. The CDR3 here is CASSEGGDYGYTF. DNA of the CDR3: TGTGCCAGCAGTGAGGGGGGGGACTATGGCTACACCTTC. Full variable domain (outside the CDR3, taken from reference TRBV2 and TRBJ1-2): EPEVTQTPSHQVTQMGQEVILRCVPISNHLYFYWYRQILGQKVEFLVSFYNNEISEKSEIFDDQFSVERPDGSNFTLKIRSTKLEDSAMYFCASSEGGDYGYTFGSGTRLTVV.

As concerns this clone: A read error may produce the germline difference seen at one junction end. The V call is TRBV2, the J call TRBJ1-6, with no clear D. The germline gives CDR1 SNHLY, CDR2 FYNNEI. This CDR3 spans 14 amino acids. The CDR3 nucleotides are TGTGCCAGCAGAGAAGACGGTAATAATTCACCCCTCCACTTT. Its protein is CASREDGNNSPLHF.

The CDR3 DNA sequence: TGTGCCAGCAGCTTAGGTGGACGGACACATCAGCCCCAGCATTTT. It encodes CASSLGGRTHQPQHF. This rearrangement joins TRBV7-8 to TRBJ1-5, with a tentative D call TRBD1 (5 bases). The V end was cut by 1 base, the J end by 5 bases, with 12 bases between. CDR3 length: 15 residues. Germline CDR1 and CDR2: SGHVS and FQNEAQ.

The J gene is TRBJ2-4, the V gene TRBV29-1, with TRBD1 matching 8 bases. This CDR3 has 16 residues. Germline loops: CDR1 SQVTM, CDR2 ANQGSEA. V gave up 0 bases and J gave up 5 bases; unmatched junction bases: 9. For the CDR3, the DNA is TGCAGCGTTGAAGATTTAAGGACAGGGTTCGAAAACATTCAGTACTTC. This encodes CSVEDLRTGFENIQYF.

The chain is built from TRBV5-3 and TRBJ2-2; 11 bases agree with TRBD1. TRBV5-3 is designated an ORF whose function remains uncertain. This CDR3 spans 16 amino acids. Trimming removed 0 bases from V and 7 bases from J; junction bases left unmatched: 5. CDR3: CARSLEGQGADGELFF. For the CDR3, the DNA is TGTGCCAGAAGCTTGGAAGGACAGGGGGCCGACGGGGAGCTGTTTTTT.

V and J are TRBV28 and TRBJ2-7, with D possibly matching TRBD2 (5 bases). V lost 6 bases to trimming and J lost 3 bases, with 18 bases between them. The CDR3 has 15 amino acids. Germline V gene sequence: CDR1 MDHEN, CDR2 SYDVKM. The CDR3 nucleotides are TGTGCCAGCAGCACCCGGATCCAGCGGAACTACGAGCAGTACTTC. This sequence encodes CASSTRIQRNYEQYF.

The V call is TRBV30, the J call TRBJ2-7; no reliable D call. With 1 base removed from V and 2 bases from J, the gap between germline ends came to 9 bases. This CDR3 is 13 amino acids long. Germline V CDR1 and CDR2: GTSNPN, SVGIG (reference sequence). The CDR3, as DNA: TGTGCCTGGAGTGACCGAGTACCCTACGAGCAGTACTTC. The encoded protein is CAWSDRVPYEQYF.

This clone was seen just once. This chain joins TRBV11-1 and TRBJ2-1; 15 nucleotides match TRBD2. The CDR3 length is 16 residues. Per germline, CDR1 SGHAT and CDR2 FQDESV (reference sequence). V was pared by 5 bases and J by 9 bases, with 8 bases of the junction left unmatched. The CDR3 nucleotides are TGTGCCAGCAGCAAACTTAAGGGACTAGCGGGAGGTGAGCAGTTCTTC. Encoded protein: CASSKLKGLAGGEQFF.

The rearrangement links TRBV10-3 to TRBJ2-1; 10 nucleotides align to TRBD2. The CDR3 is made up of 16 amino acids. V dropped 3 bases and J dropped 5; count of bases not matched to a gene: 7. Looked up from germline, CDR1 is ENHRY and CDR2 is SYGVKD. Here the CDR3 DNA reads TGTGCCATCAGTGATTTACTAGCGGGGAAGGACAATGAGCAGTTCTTC. Translating gives CAISDLLAGKDNEQFF.

The gene calls are TRBV15 and TRBJ2-3; D unresolved. In germline, CDR1 is LNHNV, CDR2 YYDKDF (reference sequence). The length of the CDR3 is 12 residues. Trimming left V 8 bases short and J 2 bases short, with 8 bases between. Written as DNA, the CDR3 is TGTGCCACCGGAGACTTCACAGATACGCAGTATTTT. This encodes CATGDFTDTQYF.

The rearrangement links TRBV2 to TRBJ1-4; TRBD1 aligns across 9 bases. Germline trimming cut 5 bases from V and 7 bases from J; bases unmatched to any gene: 8. Germline V gives CDR1 SNHLY, CDR2 FYNNEI. This CDR3 has 15 residues. The CDR3 sequence: CASSTGTGNGEKLFF. In DNA, the CDR3 is TGTGCCAGCAGTACCGGGACAGGGAACGGTGAAAAACTGTTTTTT. The whole variable domain, remainder taken from reference TRBV2 and TRBJ1-4, is EPEVTQTPSHQVTQMGQEVILRCVPISNHLYFYWYRQILGQKVEFLVSFYNNEISEKSEIFDDQFSVERPDGSNFTLKIRSTKLEDSAMYFCASSTGTGNGEKLFFGSGTQLSVL.

The chain couples TRBV29-1 to TRBJ2-7, with 8 bases matching TRBD1. The trim removed 3 bases at V and 0 bases at J, leaving 7 bases unmatched. The CDR3 runs 15 residues. CDR1 is SQVTM and CDR2 is ANQGSEA in the germline V gene. Here the CDR3 DNA reads TGCAGCGTTGACGGTCCGGGACAGGACTCCTACGAGCAGTACTTC. It is translated as CSVDGPGQDSYEQYF.

The chain couples TRBV6-1 to TRBJ1-5; 7 bases line up with TRBD1. Trimming at V came to 1 base and at J to 4 bases, leaving 13 bases not matched to a gene. Germline values: CDR1 MNHNS, CDR2 SASEGT. The CDR3 has 18 amino acids. The chain's CDR3 is CASSEVETAGTVNQPQHF. The CDR3 DNA is TGTGCCAGCAGTGAAGTAGAGACAGCCGGGACAGTAAATCAGCCCCAGCATTTT.

This sequence joins TRBV6-1 and TRBJ2-7; D is ambiguous. The CDR3 length is 12 residues. Germline V gene lookup returns CDR1 MNHNS and CDR2 SASEGT. Trimming pared 6 bases from V and 12 bases from J, leaving 18 bases between. The CDR3 nucleotides read TGTGCCAGCAGGCTTGATACCTCGTTGAGGTACTTC. It is translated as CASRLDTSLRYF.

This chain joins TRBV2 and TRBJ2-1; TRBD2 matches 12 bases. V dropped 7 bases and J dropped 7; count of bases not matched to a gene: 5. This CDR3 has 14 residues. The germline V gene has CDR1 SNHLY and CDR2 FYNNEI. The CDR3 nucleotides are TGTGCCAGCAACCCTAGCGGGAGGGGAAATGAGCAGTTCTTC. The encoded protein is CASNPSGRGNEQFF.

The genes are TRBV5-1 and TRBJ1-2; 9 bases line up with TRBD1. The germline CDR1 and CDR2 sequences are SGHRS and YFSETQ. CDR3 length equals 15 residues. With V trimmed by 6 bases and J by 6 bases, 12 bases remained unmatched. The CDR3 nucleotides are TGCGCCAGCAACCTCGCCGGGGACAGGGATGATGGCTACACCTTC. The encoded protein is CASNLAGDRDDGYTF.

Points on this clone: The identical CDR3 is also encoded by other nucleotide sequences in the sample. The chain joins TRBV18 to TRBJ2-7, with 8 bases identical to TRBD2. The V gene's germline CDR1 is KGHSH and CDR2 LQKENI. This CDR3 is built from 13 residues. With V trimmed by 6 bases and J by 3 bases, 4 bases remained unmatched. The CDR3 DNA is TGTGCCAGCTCGCCGGGGGGGGACTACGAGCAGTACTTC. Translated, it gives CASSPGGDYEQYF.

The rearrangement links TRBV30 to TRBJ1-4; D gene unclear. The ends were cut back, 4 bases at V and 8 bases at J, with 17 bases in the middle. This CDR3 is 14 amino acids long. Germline CDR1 GTSNPN, CDR2 SVGIG (reference sequence). The CDR3 sequence: CAWTKNRPTEKLFF. CDR3 coding DNA: TGTGCCTGGACGAAAAACCGTCCTACGGAAAAACTGTTTTTT. The entire variable domain, with the rest obtained from reference TRBV30 and TRBJ1-4, is as follows: SQTIHQWPATLVQPVGSPLSLECTVEGTSNPNLYWYRQAAGRGLQLLFYSVGIGQISSEVPQNLSASRPQDRQFILSSKKLLLSDSGFYLCAWTKNRPTEKLFFGSGTQLSVL.

The chain employs TRBV9 and TRBJ2-6; TRBD2 agrees at 7 bases. CDR1 is SGDLS, CDR2 YYNGEE, per germline. V gave up 6 bases and J gave up 1 base; unmatched junction bases: 7. The CDR3 is made up of 16 amino acids. The CDR3 region is CASTGGLWSGANVLTF. CDR3 nucleotides: TGTGCCAGCACGGGGGGACTGTGGTCTGGGGCCAACGTCCTGACTTTC.

The J gene is TRBJ2-1, the V gene TRBV6-1; a possible D gene is TRBD2 (6 bases). V was cut by 0 bases and J by 13 bases, with 13 bases left in between. Germline V gene sequence: CDR1 MNHNS, CDR2 SASEGT. The CDR3 loop spans 13 amino acids. The CDR3 here is CASSEADGDCQFF. The CDR3, as DNA: TGTGCCAGCAGTGAAGCGGATGGGGACTGCCAGTTCTTC.

The rearrangement uses TRBV27 and TRBJ2-7, with 10 bases identical to TRBD1. The trim removed 1 base at V and 6 bases at J, leaving 18 bases unmatched. Germline loops: CDR1 MNHEY, CDR2 SMNVEV (reference sequence). This CDR3 is built from 19 residues. CDR3 bases: TGTGCCAGCAGTTTATATTGGACAGGGGGAAACGCGGGGGCCGCCGAGCAGTACTTC. The encoded protein is CASSLYWTGGNAGAAEQYF.

This rearrangement joins TRBV4-1 to TRBJ2-7; no firm D call. This CDR3 has 14 amino acids. CDR1 is MGHRA, CDR2 YSYEKL, per germline. Trimming shortened V by 2 bases and J by 0 bases, and 8 bases separated the two germline ends. The chain's CDR3 is CASSQPRSSYEQYF. DNA of the CDR3: TGCGCCAGCAGCCAACCCCGGAGCTCCTACGAGCAGTACTTC.

The V call is TRBV7-8, the J call TRBJ2-6; D not resolved. The CDR3 is made up of 14 amino acids. With 5 bases removed from V and 2 bases from J, the gap between germline ends came to 7 bases. The germline V gene encodes CDR1 SGHVS and CDR2 FQNEAQ. CDR3 DNA: TGTGCCAGCAGCCCAGTCGCTGGGGCCAACGTCCTGACTTTC. Translating gives CASSPVAGANVLTF.

The chain has TRBV6-1 and TRBJ2-1; unclear D gene. CDR1 and CDR2 (germline): MNHNS, SASEGT. The V end was cut by 1 base, the J end by 8 bases, with 12 bases between. There are 14 residues in the CDR3. CDR3 residues: CASSEELDIDEQFF. In nucleotides, the CDR3 is TGTGCCAGCAGTGAAGAATTAGATATCGATGAGCAGTTCTTC.

The J gene is TRBJ1-5, the V gene TRBV2, with a possible D match to TRBD1 (6 bases). CDR3 length: 15 amino acids. Germline CDR1 SNHLY, CDR2 FYNNEI. V lost 7 bases and J 0 bases, leaving 13 bases between the germline ends. Here the CDR3 DNA reads TGTGCCAGCACCAAAGGGACATATAGCAATCAGCCCCAGCATTTT. It encodes CASTKGTYSNQPQHF.

CDR3 region: CATRRDSYEQYF. As DNA, the CDR3 is TGTGCCACCCGTCGGGACTCCTACGAGCAGTACTTC. The gene calls are TRBV10-3 and TRBJ2-7, with D possibly matching TRBD2 (5 bases). V gave up 10 bases and J gave up 0 bases, with 10 bases separating them. The CDR3 extends over 12 amino acids. Germline CDR1 is ENHRY and CDR2 is SYGVKD.

The chain has TRBV18 and TRBJ1-1; weak D call: TRBD1 (6 bases). CDR3 size: 14 residues. Germline V lookup: CDR1 KGHSH, CDR2 LQKENI. Trimming shortened V by 4 bases and J by 2 bases, and 11 bases separated the two germline ends. The DNA for the CDR3 is TGTGCCAGCTCACGTAGACAGGACAACACTGAAGCTTTCTTT. Its protein product is CASSRRQDNTEAFF.